One sample yielded the 8 T cell receptor beta chains listed below, sequenced in a study of blood T cell repertoires in COVID-19. The table came from immunoSEQ multiplex PCR; TCRdb's copy has only in-frame clones and leaves some out. In the table there are about 29,000 clones, approximately 88% of which are singletons. What was sequenced was peripheral blood. Receptor source: a man older than 75 with active COVID-19.

The chain links TRBV6-5 to TRBJ2-7, with 11 bases lining up with TRBD2. J gave up 9 bases and V 7 bases, and 5 bases lay outside the gene matches. Germline values: CDR1 MNHEY, CDR2 SVGAGI. This CDR3 spans 12 amino acids. This CDR3 is CASTGTSGVQYF. Here the CDR3 DNA reads TGTGCCAGCACCGGGACTAGCGGAGTGCAGTACTTC.

This clone was seen more than once but under ten times. This chain connects TRBV3-1 (or the pseudogene TRBV3-2) to TRBJ1-4; D may be TRBD1 (6 bases). Trimming shortened V by 2 bases and J by 0 bases, and 13 bases separated the two germline ends. The length of the CDR3 is 17 residues. The germline CDR1 and CDR2 sequences are LGHDT and YNNKEL (reference sequence). As DNA, the CDR3 is TGTGCCAGCAGCCAATCCGCAAACAGGGCAACTAATGAAAAACTGTTTTTT. It translates to CASSQSANRATNEKLFF.

Only a few counts were recorded for this clone. The rearrangement joins TRBV3-1 (or the pseudogene TRBV3-2) to TRBJ2-7; no clear D gene. V lost 1 base to trimming and J lost 6 bases, with 7 bases between them. Germline CDR1 and CDR2: LGHDT and YNNKEL (reference sequence). The CDR3 loop spans 12 amino acids. CDR3 protein: CASSQGGAEQYF. The CDR3 coding sequence is TGTGCCAGCAGCCAAGGAGGTGCCGAGCAGTACTTC.

This chain joins TRBV19 and TRBJ1-5; 7 nucleotides match TRBD1. V was pared by 5 bases and J by 2 bases, with 9 bases of the junction left unmatched. The CDR3 runs 16 residues. The germline V gene has CDR1 LNHDA and CDR2 SQIVND (reference sequence). The CDR3 region has the DNA TGTGCCAGTAGTCCGCAACGGACAGGCGGCAATCAGCCCCAGCATTTT. Its translation is CASSPQRTGGNQPQHF.

This clone was counted a few times. J is TRBJ2-1 and V is TRBV2; 14 bases agree with TRBD2. Looked up from germline, CDR1 is SNHLY and CDR2 is FYNNEI. This CDR3 contains 15 residues. The junction had 5 bases not matched to a gene; V was cut back by 7 bases and J by 6 bases. CDR3 protein: CASMRGTSGGNEQFF. CDR3 DNA sequence: TGTGCCAGCATGCGGGGGACTAGCGGGGGCAATGAGCAGTTCTTC.

This chain connects TRBV3-1 (or the pseudogene TRBV3-2) to TRBJ1-1; D gene unclear. Germline CDR1 is LGHDT and CDR2 is YNNKEL (reference sequence). V gave up 6 bases and J gave up 10 bases, with 15 bases separating them. This CDR3 region has 12 residues. Written as DNA, the CDR3 is TGTGCCAGCAGGGACGGGGTCGGGCTAGCTTTCTTT. Its translation is CASRDGVGLAFF.

This clone was counted only a few times. V usage is TRBV18 and J usage is TRBJ2-1; 9 positions agree with TRBD1. CDR3 length equals 15 residues. The V gene end was trimmed by 2 bases and the J gene end by 6 bases; junction bases not matched to a gene: 5. Germline values: CDR1 KGHSH, CDR2 LQKENI. The CDR3 loop reads CASSPGTGLSNEQFF. The CDR3 DNA is TGTGCCAGCTCACCAGGGACAGGGTTGAGCAATGAGCAGTTCTTC.

This CDR3 reads CASRKGGWDNSPLHF. The DNA for the CDR3 is TGCGCCAGCAGGAAAGGGGGCTGGGATAATTCACCCCTCCACTTT. The chain joins TRBV5-1 to TRBJ1-6; TRBD1 matches at 7 bases. Germline lookup yields CDR1 SGHRS and CDR2 YFSETQ. The V segment lost 5 bases and the J segment 5 bases; nucleotides outside the gene matches: 7. There are 15 residues in the CDR3. The full variable domain, its missing parts supplied by reference TRBV5-1 and TRBJ1-6, is KAGVTQTPRYLIKTRGQQVTLSCSPISGHRSVSWYQQTPGQGLQFLFEYFSETQRNKGNFPGRFSGRQFSNSRSEMNVSTLELGDSALYLCASRKGGWDNSPLHFGNGTRLTVT.